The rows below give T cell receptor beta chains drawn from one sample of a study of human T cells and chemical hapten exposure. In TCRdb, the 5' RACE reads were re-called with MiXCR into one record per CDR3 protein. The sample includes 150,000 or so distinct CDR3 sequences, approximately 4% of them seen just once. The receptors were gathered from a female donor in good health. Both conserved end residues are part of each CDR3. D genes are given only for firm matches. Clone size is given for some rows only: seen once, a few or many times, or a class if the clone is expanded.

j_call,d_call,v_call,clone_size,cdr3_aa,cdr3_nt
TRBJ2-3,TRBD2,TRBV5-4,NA,CASSQRTSGGLRDTQYF,TGTGCCAGCAGCCAGAGGACTAGCGGGGGGCTAAGGGATACGCAGTATTTT
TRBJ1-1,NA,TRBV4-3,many,CASSHTEGYTEAFF,TGCGCCAGCAGCCACACTGAGGGGTACACTGAAGCTTTCTTT
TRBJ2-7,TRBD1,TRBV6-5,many,CASSYSRDRSYEQYF,TGTGCCAGCAGTTACTCGCGGGACAGGTCGTACGAGCAGTACTTC
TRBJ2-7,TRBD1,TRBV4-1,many,CASSQGQGPTYEQYF,TGCGCCAGCAGCCAAGGACAGGGCCCTACCTACGAGCAGTACTTC
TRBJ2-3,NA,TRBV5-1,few,CASSLAGGPWADTQYF,TGCGCCAGCAGCTTGGCGGGGGGCCCCTGGGCAGATACGCAGTATTTT
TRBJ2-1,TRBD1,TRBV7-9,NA,CASSSKVTGPNEQFF,TGTGCCAGCAGTTCGAAGGTGACAGGGCCCAATGAGCAGTTCTTC
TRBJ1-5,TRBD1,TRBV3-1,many,CASSQEGGYSNQPQHF,TGTGCCAGCAGCCAAGAAGGGGGCTATAGCAATCAGCCCCAGCATTTT
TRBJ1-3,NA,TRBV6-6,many,CASSSNPTGLGGNTIYF,TGTGCCAGCAGTTCCAACCCAACAGGGTTAGGTGGAAACACCATATATTTT
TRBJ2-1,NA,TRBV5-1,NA,CASSSRTRADEQFF,TGCGCCAGCAGCTCACGGACCCGGGCGGATGAGCAGTTCTTC
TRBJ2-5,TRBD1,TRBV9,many,CASSLGQGQGAQYF,TGTGCCAGCAGCCTCGGACAGGGGCAGGGGGCCCAGTACTTC
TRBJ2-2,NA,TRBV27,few,CASSFFLRSQTGTGELFF,TGTGCCAGCAGTTTTTTTTTGCGAAGTCAAACGGGGACCGGGGAGCTGTTTTTT
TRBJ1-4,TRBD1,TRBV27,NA,CASSFRRDSNEKLFF,TGTGCCAGCAGTTTCCGCCGGGACAGTAATGAAAAACTGTTTTTT
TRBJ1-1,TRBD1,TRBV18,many,CASSPQMAGGMNTEAFF,TGTGCCAGCTCACCACAGATGGCAGGGGGGATGAACACTGAAGCTTTCTTT
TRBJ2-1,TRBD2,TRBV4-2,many,CASSQDSPGGLDDEQFF,TGTGCCAGCAGCCAAGATTCCCCGGGGGGGCTGGATGATGAGCAGTTCTTC
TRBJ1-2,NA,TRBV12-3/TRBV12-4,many,CASSFLSYGYTF,TGTGCCAGCAGTTTTTTGAGCTATGGCTACACCTTC
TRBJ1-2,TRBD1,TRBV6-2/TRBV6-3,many,CASRTTGDTYGYTF,TGTGCCAGCCGGACGACAGGGGACACCTATGGCTACACCTTC
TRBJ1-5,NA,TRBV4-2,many,CASSQDGIAGDLSNQPQHF,TGTGCCAGCAGCCAAGATGGGATAGCAGGGGACCTTAGCAATCAGCCCCAGCATTTT
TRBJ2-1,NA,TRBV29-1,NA,CSVEKAAQSSYNEQFF,TGCAGCGTTGAAAAGGCCGCCCAGAGCTCCTACAATGAGCAGTTCTTC
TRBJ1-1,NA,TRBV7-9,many,CASSLGRTNTEAFF,TGTGCCAGCAGCCTGGGCAGGACTAACACTGAAGCTTTCTTC
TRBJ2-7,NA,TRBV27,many,CASSITGTSHEQYF,TGTGCCAGCAGTATAACCGGGACAAGCCACGAGCAGTACTTC
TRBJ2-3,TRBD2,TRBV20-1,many,CSASLGGGGSTDTQYF,TGCAGTGCTAGTCTTGGGGGCGGGGGGAGCACAGATACGCAGTATTTT
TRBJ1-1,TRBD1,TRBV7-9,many,CASSAQGATEAFF,TGTGCCAGCAGCGCGCAGGGGGCCACTGAAGCTTTCTTT
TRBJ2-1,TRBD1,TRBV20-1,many,CSARDWHRGSSEQFF,TGCAGTGCTAGAGATTGGCACAGGGGGTCCAGTGAGCAGTTCTTC
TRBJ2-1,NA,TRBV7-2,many,CASSRVAGVTAGQFF,TGTGCCAGCAGCCGTGTAGCAGGGGTTACGGCTGGGCAGTTCTTC
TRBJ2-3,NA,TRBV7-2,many,CASSLDFTDTQYF,TGTGCCAGCAGCTTGGATTTCACAGATACGCAGTATTTT
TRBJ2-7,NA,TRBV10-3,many,CAINGRSEEQYF,TGTGCCATCAATGGCCGATCGGAAGAGCAGTACTTC
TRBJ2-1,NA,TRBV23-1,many,CASPVGGTERFF,TGCGCCAGCCCGGTTGGAGGGACAGAACGGTTCTTC
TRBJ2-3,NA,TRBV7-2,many,CASSLRILAVTSTDTQYF,TGTGCCAGCAGCTTAAGGATATTAGCGGTGACTAGCACAGATACGCAGTATTTT
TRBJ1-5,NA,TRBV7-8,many,CASSPSGASVGQPQHF,TGTGCCAGCAGCCCAAGCGGGGCATCGGTCGGTCAGCCCCAGCATTTT
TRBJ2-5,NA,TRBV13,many,CASSLAAEIPGNQETQYF,TGTGCCAGCAGCTTAGCCGCTGAGATTCCAGGAAACCAAGAGACCCAGTACTTC
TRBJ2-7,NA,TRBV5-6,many,CASSLGQSVDEQYF,TGTGCCAGCAGCTTGGGACAGTCTGTCGACGAGCAGTACTTC
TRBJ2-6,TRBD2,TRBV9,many,CASSVGVMGGVGANVLTF,TGTGCCAGCAGCGTAGGAGTAATGGGAGGGGTCGGGGCCAACGTCCTGACTTTC
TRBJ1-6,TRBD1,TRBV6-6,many,CASSTTGGWDSPLHF,TGTGCCAGCAGTACCACAGGGGGCTGGGATTCACCCCTCCACTTT
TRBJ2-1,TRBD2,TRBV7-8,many,CASSFRGLAEYNEQFF,TGTGCCAGCAGTTTTAGAGGTCTAGCGGAATACAATGAGCAGTTCTTC
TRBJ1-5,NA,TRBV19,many,CASSPEGQVNQPQHF,TGTGCCAGTAGTCCGGAGGGGCAAGTAAATCAGCCCCAGCATTTT
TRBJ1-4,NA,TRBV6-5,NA,CASRRTDNEKLFF,TGTGCCAGCAGAAGGACTGACAATGAAAAACTGTTTTTT
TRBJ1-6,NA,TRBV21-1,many,CASSGGTGDNSPLHF,TGTGCCAGCAGCGGGGGGACAGGCGATAATTCACCCCTCCACTTT
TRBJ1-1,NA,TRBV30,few,CAWSVGPARGGAEAFF,TGTGCCTGGAGTGTTGGACCCGCCCGGGGGGGGGCTGAAGCTTTCTTT
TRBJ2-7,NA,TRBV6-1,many,CASSGKWSESTYEQYF,TGTGCCAGCAGTGGAAAATGGTCAGAGTCTACATACGAGCAGTACTTC
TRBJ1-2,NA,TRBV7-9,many,CASSLGTRSGYTF,TGTGCCAGCAGCTTAGGGACTCGTAGCGGCTACACCTTC
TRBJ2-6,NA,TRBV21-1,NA,CASSKAGTPSGANVLTF,TGTGCCAGCAGCAAGGCAGGGACCCCCTCTGGGGCCAACGTCCTGACTTTC
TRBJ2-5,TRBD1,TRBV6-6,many,CASSPGTEKETQYF,TGTGCCAGCAGTCCCGGGACAGAGAAAGAGACCCAGTACTTC
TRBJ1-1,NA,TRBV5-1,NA,CASSAGQPNTEAFF,TGCGCCAGCAGCGCCGGACAACCGAACACTGAAGCTTTCTTT
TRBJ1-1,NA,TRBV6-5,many,CASSYIQGSTEAFF,TGTGCCAGCAGCTACATACAGGGTAGCACTGAAGCTTTCTTT